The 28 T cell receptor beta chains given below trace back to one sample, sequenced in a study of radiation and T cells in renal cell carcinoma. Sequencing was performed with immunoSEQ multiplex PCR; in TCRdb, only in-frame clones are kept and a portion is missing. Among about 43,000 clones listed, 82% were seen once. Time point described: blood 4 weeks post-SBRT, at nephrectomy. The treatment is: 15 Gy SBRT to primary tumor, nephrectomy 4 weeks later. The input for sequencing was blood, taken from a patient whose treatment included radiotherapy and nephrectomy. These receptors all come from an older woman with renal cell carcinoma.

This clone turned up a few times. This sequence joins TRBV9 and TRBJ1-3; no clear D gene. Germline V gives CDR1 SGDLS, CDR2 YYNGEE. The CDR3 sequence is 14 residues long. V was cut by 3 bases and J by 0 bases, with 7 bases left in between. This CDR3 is CASSGNYSGNTIYF. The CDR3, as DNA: TGTGCCAGCAGCGGCAACTACTCTGGAAACACCATATATTTT.

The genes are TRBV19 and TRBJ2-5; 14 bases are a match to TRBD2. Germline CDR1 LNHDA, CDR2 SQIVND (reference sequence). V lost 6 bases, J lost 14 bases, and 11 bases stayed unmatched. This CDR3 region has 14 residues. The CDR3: CASSPTSGRGPTYF. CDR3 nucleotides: TGTGCCAGTAGCCCGACTAGCGGGAGGGGGCCAACTTACTTC. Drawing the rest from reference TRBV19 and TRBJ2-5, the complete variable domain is DGGITQSPKYLFRKEGQNVTLSCEQNLNHDAMYWYRQDPGQGLRLIYYSQIVNDFQKGDIAEGYSVSREKKESFPLTVTSAQKNPTAFYLCASSPTSGRGPTYFGPGTRLLVL.

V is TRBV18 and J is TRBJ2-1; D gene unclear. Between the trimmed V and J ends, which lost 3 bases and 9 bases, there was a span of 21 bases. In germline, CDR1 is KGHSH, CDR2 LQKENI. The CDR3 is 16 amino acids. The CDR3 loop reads CASSPRTPVITIEQFF. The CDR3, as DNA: TGTGCCAGCTCACCTCGTACCCCCGTTATCACGATTGAGCAGTTCTTC.

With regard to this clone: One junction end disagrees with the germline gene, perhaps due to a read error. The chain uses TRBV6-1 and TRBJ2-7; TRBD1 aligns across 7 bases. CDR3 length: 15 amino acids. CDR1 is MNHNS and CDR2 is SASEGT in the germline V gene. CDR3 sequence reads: CVSSARDRDSYEQYF. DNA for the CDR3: TGTGTCAGCAGTGCCCGAGACAGGGACTCCTACGAGCAGTACTTC.

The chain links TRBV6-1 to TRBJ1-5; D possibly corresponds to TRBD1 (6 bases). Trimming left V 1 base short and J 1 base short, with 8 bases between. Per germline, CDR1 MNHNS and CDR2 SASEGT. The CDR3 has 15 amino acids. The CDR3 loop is CASSEGGQSNQPQHF. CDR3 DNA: TGTGCCAGCAGTGAAGGGGGACAAAGCAATCAGCCCCAGCATTTT.

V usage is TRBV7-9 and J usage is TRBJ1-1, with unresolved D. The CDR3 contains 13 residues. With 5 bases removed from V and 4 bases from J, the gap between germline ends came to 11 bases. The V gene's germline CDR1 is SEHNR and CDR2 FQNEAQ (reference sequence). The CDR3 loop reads CASSVRGGTEAFF. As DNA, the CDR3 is TGTGCCAGCAGCGTTCGGGGTGGCACTGAAGCTTTCTTT.

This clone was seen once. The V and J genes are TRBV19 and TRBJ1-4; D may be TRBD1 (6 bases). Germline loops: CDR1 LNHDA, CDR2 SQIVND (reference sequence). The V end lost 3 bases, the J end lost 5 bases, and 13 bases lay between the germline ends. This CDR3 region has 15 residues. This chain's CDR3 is CASSIAGGPNEKLFF. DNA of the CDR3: TGTGCCAGTAGTATCGCCGGGGGCCCGAATGAAAAACTGTTTTTT.

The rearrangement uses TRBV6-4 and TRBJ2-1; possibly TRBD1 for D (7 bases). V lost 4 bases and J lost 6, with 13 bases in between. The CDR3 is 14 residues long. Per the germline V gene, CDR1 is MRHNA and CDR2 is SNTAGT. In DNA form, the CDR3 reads TGTGCCAGCAGTGTATCAGGGGGAGGCAATGAGCAGTTCTTC. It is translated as CASSVSGGGNEQFF.

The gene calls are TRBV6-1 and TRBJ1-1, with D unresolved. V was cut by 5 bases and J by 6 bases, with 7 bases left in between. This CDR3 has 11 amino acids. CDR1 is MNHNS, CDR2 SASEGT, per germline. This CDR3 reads CASSRPPEAFF. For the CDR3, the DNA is TGTGCCAGCAGTCGGCCGCCTGAAGCTTTCTTT.

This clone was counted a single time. CDR3 region: CASSQVESASGGYEQYF. The CDR3, as DNA: TGCGCCAGCAGCCAAGTAGAGTCGGCTAGCGGAGGCTACGAGCAGTACTTC. This chain uses TRBV4-1 with TRBJ2-7; 7 nucleotides agree with TRBD2. The CDR3 is 17 residues long. Germline V gives CDR1 MGHRA, CDR2 YSYEKL. V dropped 1 base and J dropped 3; count of bases not matched to a gene: 12.

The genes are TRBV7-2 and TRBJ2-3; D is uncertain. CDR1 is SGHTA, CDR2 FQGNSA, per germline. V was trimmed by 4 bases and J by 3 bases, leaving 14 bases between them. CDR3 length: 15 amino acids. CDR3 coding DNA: TGTGCCAGCAGCTCTGTCCCCAGCCGAACAGATACGCAGTATTTT. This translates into CASSSVPSRTDTQYF.

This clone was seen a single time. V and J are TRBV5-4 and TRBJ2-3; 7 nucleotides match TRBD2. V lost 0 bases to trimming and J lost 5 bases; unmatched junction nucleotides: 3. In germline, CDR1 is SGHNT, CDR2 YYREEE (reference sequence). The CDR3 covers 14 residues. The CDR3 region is CASSLDPGGDTQYF. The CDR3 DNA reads TGTGCCAGCAGCTTGGATCCGGGGGGAGATACGCAGTATTTT. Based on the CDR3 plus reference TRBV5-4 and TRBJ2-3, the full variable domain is ETGVTQSPTHLIKTRGQQVTLRCSSQSGHNTVSWYQQALGQGPQFIFQYYREEENGRGNFPPRFSGLQFPNYSSELNVNALELDDSALYLCASSLDPGGDTQYFGPGTRLTVL.

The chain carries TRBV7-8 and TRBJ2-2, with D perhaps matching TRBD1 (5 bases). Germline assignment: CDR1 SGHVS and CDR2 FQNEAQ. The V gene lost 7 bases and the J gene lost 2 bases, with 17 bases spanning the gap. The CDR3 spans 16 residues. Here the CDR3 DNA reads TGTGCCAGCAACGCACAAGGGGCTTTAAACACCGGGGAGCTGTTTTTT. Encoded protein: CASNAQGALNTGELFF.

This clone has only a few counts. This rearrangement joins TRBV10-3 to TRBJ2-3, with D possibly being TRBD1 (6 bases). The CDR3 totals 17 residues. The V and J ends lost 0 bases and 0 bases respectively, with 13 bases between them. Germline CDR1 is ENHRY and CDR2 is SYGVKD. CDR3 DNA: TGTGCCATCAGTGAGTCGAGAGGCAGGGGTAGCACAGATACGCAGTATTTT. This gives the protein CAISESRGRGSTDTQYF.

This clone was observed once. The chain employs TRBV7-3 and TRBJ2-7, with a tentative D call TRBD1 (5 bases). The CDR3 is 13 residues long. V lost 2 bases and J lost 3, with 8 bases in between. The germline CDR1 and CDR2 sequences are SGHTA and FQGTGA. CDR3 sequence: CASSLDSNYEQYF. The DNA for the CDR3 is TGTGCCAGCAGCTTAGACAGTAACTACGAGCAGTACTTC.

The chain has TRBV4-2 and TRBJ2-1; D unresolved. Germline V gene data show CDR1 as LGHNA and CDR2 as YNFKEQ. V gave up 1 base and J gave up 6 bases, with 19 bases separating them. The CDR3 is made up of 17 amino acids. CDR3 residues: CASSQAPGHSPGNEQFF. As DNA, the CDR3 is TGTGCCAGCAGCCAAGCCCCCGGCCACAGCCCTGGCAATGAGCAGTTCTTC.

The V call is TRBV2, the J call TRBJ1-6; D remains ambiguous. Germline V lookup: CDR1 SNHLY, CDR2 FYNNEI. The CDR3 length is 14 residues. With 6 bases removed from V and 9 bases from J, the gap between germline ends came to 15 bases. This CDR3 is CASRAGRNGSPLHF. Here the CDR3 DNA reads TGTGCCAGCAGGGCGGGGAGGAATGGTTCACCCCTCCACTTT.

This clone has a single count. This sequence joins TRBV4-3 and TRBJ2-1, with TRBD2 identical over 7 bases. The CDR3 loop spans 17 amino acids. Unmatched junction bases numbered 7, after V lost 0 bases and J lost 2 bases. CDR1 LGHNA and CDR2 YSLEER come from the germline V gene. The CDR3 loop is CASSQDLAGVPYNEQFF. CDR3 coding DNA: TGCGCCAGCAGCCAAGATCTGGCGGGAGTGCCCTACAATGAGCAGTTCTTC.

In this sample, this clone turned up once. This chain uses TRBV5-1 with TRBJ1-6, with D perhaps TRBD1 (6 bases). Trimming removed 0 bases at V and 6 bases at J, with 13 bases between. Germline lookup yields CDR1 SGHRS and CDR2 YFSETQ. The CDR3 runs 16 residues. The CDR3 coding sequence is TGCGCCAGCAGCTTGGTCGGACAGCAGCCTAATTCACCCCTCCACTTT. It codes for CASSLVGQQPNSPLHF.

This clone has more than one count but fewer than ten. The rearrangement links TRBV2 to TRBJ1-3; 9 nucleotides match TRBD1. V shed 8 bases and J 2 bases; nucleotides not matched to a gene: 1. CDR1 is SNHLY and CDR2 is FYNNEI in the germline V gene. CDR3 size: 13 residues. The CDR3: CASGTGPGNTIYF. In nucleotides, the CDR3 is TGTGCCAGCGGGACAGGGCCTGGAAACACCATATATTTT. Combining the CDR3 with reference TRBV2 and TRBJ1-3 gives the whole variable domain EPEVTQTPSHQVTQMGQEVILRCVPISNHLYFYWYRQILGQKVEFLVSFYNNEISEKSEIFDDQFSVERPDGSNFTLKIRSTKLEDSAMYFCASGTGPGNTIYFGEGSWLTVV.

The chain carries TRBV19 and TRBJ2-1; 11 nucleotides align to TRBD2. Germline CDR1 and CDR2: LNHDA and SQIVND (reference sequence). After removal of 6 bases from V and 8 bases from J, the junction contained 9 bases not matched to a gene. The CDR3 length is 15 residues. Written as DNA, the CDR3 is TGTGCCAGTAGACTAGCGGGAGACTACGGGGATGAGCAGTTCTTC. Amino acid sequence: CASRLAGDYGDEQFF.

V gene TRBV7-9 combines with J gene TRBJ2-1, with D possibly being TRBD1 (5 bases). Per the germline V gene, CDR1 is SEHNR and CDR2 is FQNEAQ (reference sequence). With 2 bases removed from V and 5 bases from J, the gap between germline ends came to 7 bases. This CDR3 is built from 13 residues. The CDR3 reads CASSLQGHNEQFF. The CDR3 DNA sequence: TGTGCCAGCAGCTTACAGGGCCACAATGAGCAGTTCTTC.

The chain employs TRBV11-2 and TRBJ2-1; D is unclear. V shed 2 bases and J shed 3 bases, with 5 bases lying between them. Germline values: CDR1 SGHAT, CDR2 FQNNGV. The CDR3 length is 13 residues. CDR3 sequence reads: CASSLTNYNEQFF. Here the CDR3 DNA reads TGTGCCAGCAGCTTAACCAACTACAATGAGCAGTTCTTC.

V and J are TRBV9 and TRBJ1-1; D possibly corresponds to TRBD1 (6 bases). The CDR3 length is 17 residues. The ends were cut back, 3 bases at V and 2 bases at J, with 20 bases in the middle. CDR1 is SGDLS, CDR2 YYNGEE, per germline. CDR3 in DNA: TGTGCCAGCAGCGGTGCAGGGGCGGGCGCGGACAACACTGAAGCTTTCTTT. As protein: CASSGAGAGADNTEAFF.

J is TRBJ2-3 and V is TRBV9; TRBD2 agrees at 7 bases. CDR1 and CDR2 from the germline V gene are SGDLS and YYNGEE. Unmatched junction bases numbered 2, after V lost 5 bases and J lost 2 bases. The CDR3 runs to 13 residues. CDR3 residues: CASSSGFTDTQYF. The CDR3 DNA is TGTGCCAGCAGTAGCGGGTTCACAGATACGCAGTATTTT.

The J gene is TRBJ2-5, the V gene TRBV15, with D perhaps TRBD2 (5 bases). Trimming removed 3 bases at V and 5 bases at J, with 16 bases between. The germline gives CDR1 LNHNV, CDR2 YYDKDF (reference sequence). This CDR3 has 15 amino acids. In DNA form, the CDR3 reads TGTGCCACCAGCAGGGACTTCCAGACACAGGAGACCCAGTACTTC. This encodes CATSRDFQTQETQYF.

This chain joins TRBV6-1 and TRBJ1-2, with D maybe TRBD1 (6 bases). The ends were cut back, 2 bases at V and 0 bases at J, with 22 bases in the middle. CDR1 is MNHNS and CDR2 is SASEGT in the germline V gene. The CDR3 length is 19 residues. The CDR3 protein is CASSELIYTGTTSNYGYTF. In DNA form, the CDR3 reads TGTGCCAGCAGTGAACTCATATATACAGGGACCACCTCTAACTATGGCTACACCTTC.

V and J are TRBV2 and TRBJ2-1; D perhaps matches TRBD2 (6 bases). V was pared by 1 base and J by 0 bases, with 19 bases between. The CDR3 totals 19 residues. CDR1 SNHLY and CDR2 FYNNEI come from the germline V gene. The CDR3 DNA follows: TGTGCCAGCAGTGAAGGCCTTGTGCCGCGGGACGACTCCTACAATGAGCAGTTCTTC. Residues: CASSEGLVPRDDSYNEQFF.